This T cell receptor beta chain was retrieved from a study of cytomegalovirus exposure and HLA in healthy donors. 60 Vbeta and 13 Jbeta primers were used in PCR. Clones were read by immunoSEQ multiplex PCR, and TCRdb kept only the in-frame ones, dropping some. The sample lists 150,000 to 200,000 clones; nearly 80% were seen once. About this clone: Antigen: not known.

V lost 5 bases, J lost 0 bases, and 14 bases stayed unmatched. The CDR3 runs 18 residues. Germline CDR1 LNHDA, CDR2 SQIVND (reference sequence). Study observations and caveats: In all likelihood, a cluster of highly shared sequence variants was a sequencing artifact.

The source is a man between 45 and 60 years old in good health and CMV-seropositive. Source material: PBMCs. J is TRBJ2-7 and V is TRBV19; 9 positions agree with TRBD1. For the CDR3, the DNA is TGTGCCAGTAGTCTACTCCCGGGACAGGGAAAGGACTCCTACGAGCAGTACTTC. Amino acid sequence: CASSLLPGQGKDSYEQYF.